Listed below are T cell receptor beta chains from one sample, sequenced in a study of cytotoxic CD8 clonotypes in ibrutinib-treated CLL. Profiled with immunoSEQ multiplex PCR; TCRdb holds only in-frame clones, not every one. Counted here are about 160,000 clones, 84% occurring once; the ten biggest clones make up 4.6%. The material was PBMCs, obtained after 24 months of ibrutinib treatment. Receptor source: a human donor with chronic lymphocytic leukemia. CDR3s include the opening cysteine and the closing phenylalanine or tryptophan. A D gene is named only where the DNA matches it firmly. Expanded clones get a size class; other rows say once, few or many, or leave the size out.

J | V | D | size | CDR3 | DNA
TRBJ2-7 | TRBV6-6 | - | - | CASSFTPGSYEQYF | TGTGCCAGCAGTTTCACACCAGGGTCCTACGAGCAGTACTTC
TRBJ2-7 | TRBV2 | - | - | CASSQLDLLRGEQYF | TGTGCCAGCAGTCAATTGGACTTATTAAGAGGCGAGCAGTACTTC
TRBJ1-3 | TRBV27 | - | once | CASSLWDGDSGNTIYF | TGTGCCAGCAGTCTGTGGGACGGAGACTCTGGAAACACCATATATTTT
TRBJ2-3 | TRBV30 | - | - | CAWTRGATDTQYF | TGTGCCTGGACTAGAGGGGCCACAGATACGCAGTATTTT
TRBJ1-4 | TRBV10-3 | TRBD1 | - | CAISPGQGVGNEKLFF | TGTGCCATCAGTCCCGGACAGGGGGTAGGAAATGAAAAACTGTTTTTT
TRBJ1-3 | TRBV30 | - | - | CAWSALSPGSGNTIYF | TGTGCCTGGAGCGCCCTGTCCCCTGGGTCTGGAAACACCATATATTTT
TRBJ2-2 | TRBV6-5 | TRBD1 | - | CASRPTGASTGELFF | TGTGCCAGCAGACCGACAGGGGCTAGCACCGGGGAGCTGTTTTTT
TRBJ1-5 | TRBV6-4 | - | - | CASSEAQGNQPQHF | TGTGCCAGCAGTGAAGCTCAAGGCAATCAGCCCCAGCATTTT
TRBJ1-6 | TRBV4-1 | TRBD1 | - | CASSQATGTNSPLHF | TGCGCCAGCAGCCAAGCGACAGGGACGAATTCACCCCTCCACTTT
TRBJ2-7 | TRBV1 | - | - | CTSSRVERLYEQYF | TGCACCAGCAGCCGCGTAGAGAGGCTGTACGAGCAGTACTTC
TRBJ1-1 | TRBV29-1 | - | - | CSGRDPGTEAFF | TGCAGCGGCCGGGACCCAGGCACTGAAGCTTTCTTT
TRBJ1-1 | TRBV25-1 | - | - | CASSVSRGSGTEAFF | TGTGCCAGCAGTGTCAGTCGGGGGTCGGGAACTGAAGCTTTCTTT
TRBJ1-3 | TRBV4-1 | - | few | CASGLSPIYF | TGCGCCAGCGGGCTGTCCCCCATATATTTT
TRBJ2-7 | TRBV5-1 | TRBD2 | - | CASSSGTSGGRSYEQYF | TGCGCCAGCAGTTCCGGGACTAGCGGGGGTCGATCCTACGAGCAGTACTTC
TRBJ1-2 | TRBV6-4 | TRBD1 | - | CASTRDSSANYGYTF | TGTGCCAGCACCAGGGACAGCTCAGCTAACTATGGCTACACCTTC
TRBJ2-3 | TRBV4-2 | TRBD1 | once | CASSQDWRQGARDTQYF | TGTGCCAGCAGCCAAGACTGGCGACAGGGGGCAAGAGATACGCAGTATTTT
TRBJ1-2 | TRBV29-1 | - | - | CSVDLNPGYTF | TGCAGCGTTGACCTAAACCCCGGCTACACCTTC
TRBJ2-2 | TRBV7-2 | - | - | CASSLALWASGELFF | TGTGCCAGCAGCTTAGCGCTCTGGGCATCCGGGGAGCTGTTTTTT
TRBJ2-7 | TRBV7-3 | TRBD1 | - | CASSLGGRGTSEQYF | TGTGCCAGCAGCCTAGGGGGCAGGGGTACGTCCGAGCAGTACTTC
TRBJ2-1 | TRBV7-7 | - | - | CASSANSPNEQFF | TGTGCTAGCAGCGCGAACTCCCCCAATGAGCAGTTCTTC
TRBJ1-5 | TRBV25-1 | - | - | CASRGGHSNQPQHF | TGTGCCAGCCGGGGCGGCCATAGCAATCAGCCCCAGCATTTT
TRBJ2-3 | TRBV7-2 | TRBD2 | - | CASSHTSGRGSYTQYF | TGTGCCAGCAGTCATACTAGCGGGAGGGGGTCATATACGCAGTATTTT
TRBJ1-5 | TRBV6-1 | TRBD1 | few | CASSPDRGREPQHF | TGTGCCAGCAGCCCAGACAGGGGGCGAGAGCCCCAGCATTTT
TRBJ1-2 | TRBV19 | TRBD1 | many | CASSTDAQGSYGYTF | TGTGCCAGTAGTACCGACGCACAGGGGTCCTATGGCTACACCTTC
TRBJ2-2 | TRBV27 | - | - | CASSLSLGELFF | TGTGCCAGCAGTTTATCGTTGGGGGAGCTGTTTTTT
TRBJ2-7 | TRBV21-1 | - | once | CASSKALCSGESPYEQYF | TGTGCCAGCAGCAAAGCGCTTTGTTCCGGGGAGTCCCCCTACGAGCAGTACTTC
TRBJ2-4 | TRBV10-3 | - | once | CATESGTTIGGPGIQYF | TGTGCCACGGAATCCGGGACTACTATAGGGGGCCCGGGCATTCAGTACTTC
TRBJ2-5 | TRBV20-1 | - | once | CSAYQETQYF | TGCAGTGCCTACCAAGAGACCCAGTACTTC